The 29 T cell receptor beta chains listed next were all sequenced from one sample in a study of T-cell memory formation after mild COVID-19. TCRdb redid the calling of the 5' RACE reads with MiXCR, one entry per CDR3 protein. The sample records approximately 260,000 distinct CDR3 sequences, roughly 15% being singletons. Sequences were obtained from PBMCs or a T cell subset sorted from them (not recorded which). The origin of the receptors is a man between 18 and 35 years old who had mild COVID-19 (a few samples of this study predate the infection). Cell type and time point are not known.

This clonotype was seen a handful of times. V is TRBV6-2 or TRBV6-3 and J is TRBJ2-1; TRBD1 matches at 8 bases. Germline lookup yields CDR1 MNHEY and CDR2 SVGEGT. The CDR3 contains 18 residues. V dropped 3 bases and J dropped 2; count of bases not matched to a gene: 12. The CDR3 loop reads CASSYPPTWTGTYNEQFF. CDR3 DNA sequence: TGTGCCAGCAGTTATCCCCCAACGTGGACAGGGACCTACAATGAGCAGTTCTTC.

This clonotype has just a few counts. The rearrangement uses TRBV24-1 and TRBJ1-2; the match to TRBD1 covers 7 bases. This CDR3 comprises 14 residues. V shed 3 bases, J shed 2 bases, and the junction held 2 bases outside the gene matches. Germline lookup yields CDR1 KGHDR and CDR2 SFDVKD. The CDR3 here is CATSDPGQNYGYTF. The DNA of the CDR3 is TGTGCCACCAGTGATCCGGGACAGAACTATGGCTACACCTTC.

This clonotype has only a few counts. The rearrangement uses TRBV20-1 and TRBJ2-3; 8 positions match TRBD1. From germline, CDR1 is DFQATT and CDR2 SNEGSKA (reference sequence). This CDR3 contains 14 residues. V dropped 6 bases and J dropped 1; count of bases not matched to a gene: 6. The CDR3 here is CSAKDRVGTDTQYF. CDR3 nucleotides: TGCAGTGCAAAGGACAGGGTGGGCACAGATACGCAGTATTTT.

Ten or more counts support this clonotype. The junction shows a germline mismatch at one end, possibly a read error. The chain recombines TRBV20-1 with TRBJ2-1; 11 nucleotides match TRBD2. This CDR3 comprises 15 residues. CDR1 and CDR2 (germline): DFQATT, SNEGSKA (reference sequence). The CDR3 sequence is CSAPIAGGLTPERFF. The CDR3, as DNA: TGCAGTGCTCCGATAGCGGGGGGGCTAACCCCCGAGCGGTTCTTC.

The CDR3 nucleotides read TGCAGTGCTAGAGGAGGGTCAGGCGACCGCGAGCAGTACTTC. Translated, it gives CSARGGSGDREQYF. The chain links TRBV20-1 to TRBJ2-7, with D possibly being TRBD2 (5 bases). The ends were cut back, 1 base at V and 6 bases at J, with 16 bases in the middle. The CDR3 runs to 14 residues. Germline CDR1 reads DFQATT; CDR2 reads SNEGSKA (reference sequence).

This clonotype appeared a few times. The chain employs TRBV6-5 and TRBJ2-2; D perhaps matches TRBD1 (6 bases). V was pared by 3 bases and J by 5 bases, with 10 bases between. Germline values: CDR1 MNHEY, CDR2 SVGAGI. CDR3 size: 14 residues. CDR3 bases: TGTGCCAGCAGTTATGGGGGCAGGACCGGGGAGCTGTTTTTT. As protein: CASSYGGRTGELFF.

This sequence joins TRBV4-1 and TRBJ2-3; the D is unclear. Germline V gene sequence: CDR1 MGHRA, CDR2 YSYEKL. The CDR3 is 16 amino acids. The V end lost 2 bases, the J end lost 0 bases, and 12 bases lay between the germline ends. The CDR3 DNA is TGCGCCAGCAGCCAACAGTACGTCCCTAGCACAGATACGCAGTATTTT. Protein product: CASSQQYVPSTDTQYF.

The rearrangement uses TRBV5-1 and TRBJ1-2; D is ambiguous. The CDR3 extends over 14 amino acids. Per the germline V gene, CDR1 is SGHRS and CDR2 is YFSETQ. Trimming stripped 0 bases from V and 4 bases from J, with 10 bases between. CDR3 region: CASSLGGDFYGYTF. CDR3 in DNA: TGCGCCAGCAGCTTGGGAGGTGATTTCTATGGCTACACCTTC.

This clonotype was seen more than once but under ten times. The CDR3 spells CSVVPGTDTQYF. Written as DNA, the CDR3 is TGCAGCGTTGTCCCAGGCACAGATACGCAGTATTTT. The chain has TRBV29-1 and TRBJ2-3, with no clear D. CDR3 size: 12 residues. The germline V gene encodes CDR1 SQVTM and CDR2 ANQGSEA. Trimming took off 4 bases at V and 1 base at J, with 6 bases between the two ends.

This clonotype occurred a few times. The V and J genes are TRBV20-1 and TRBJ2-7; TRBD1 aligns across 7 bases. With 4 bases clipped from V and 7 bases from J, the junction kept 10 bases outside the gene matches. Germline V gives CDR1 DFQATT, CDR2 SNEGSKA (reference sequence). CDR3 length: 13 amino acids. In DNA, the CDR3 is TGCAGTGCTACCGGGACAGTGGCTGGAGAGCAGTACTTC. As protein: CSATGTVAGEQYF.

This clonotype turned up a few times. This chain's CDR3 is CASSLTRQGGNTEAFF. Written as DNA, the CDR3 is TGTGCCAGCAGCTTAACTCGTCAGGGAGGGAACACTGAAGCTTTCTTT. The genes are TRBV7-3 and TRBJ1-1, with D maybe TRBD1 (5 bases). Deletions cut 0 bases from V and 1 base from J, with 12 bases between. Germline CDR1 and CDR2: SGHTA and FQGTGA. This CDR3 has 16 residues.

The chain has TRBV5-1 and TRBJ2-3, with D possibly TRBD2 on 7 matching bases. CDR1 and CDR2 (germline): SGHRS, YFSETQ. V lost 7 bases and J lost 0, with 15 bases in between. This CDR3 is built from 15 residues. DNA for the CDR3: TGCGCCAGCCGTAGGGGGGGGATGAGCACAGATACGCAGTATTTT. Translated, it gives CASRRGGMSTDTQYF.

There are a few counts of this clonotype. CDR3 sequence: CASRLQGARPQHF. DNA of the CDR3: TGTGCCAGCAGGTTGCAGGGGGCAAGGCCCCAGCATTTT. This sequence joins TRBV6-2 or TRBV6-3 and TRBJ1-5, with TRBD1 matching 8 bases. The CDR3 is 13 amino acids. Trimming cost V 6 bases and J 9 bases; bases outside gene matches: 7. CDR1 is MNHEY and CDR2 is SVGEGT in the germline V gene.

This clonotype showed up just a few times. This chain connects TRBV5-1 to TRBJ1-2; the D gene is possibly TRBD1 (6 bases). V was shortened by 4 bases and J by 9 bases, with 13 bases between the two germline ends. Germline V gene sequence: CDR1 SGHRS, CDR2 YFSETQ. The CDR3 runs 12 residues. The CDR3 protein is CASSAIGQRYTF. CDR3 DNA: TGCGCCAGCAGCGCCATAGGACAGCGCTACACCTTC. Complete variable domain (other parts from reference TRBV5-1 and TRBJ1-2): KAGVTQTPRYLIKTRGQQVTLSCSPISGHRSVSWYQQTPGQGLQFLFEYFSETQRNKGNFPGRFSGRQFSNSRSEMNVSTLELGDSALYLCASSAIGQRYTFGSGTRLTVV.

The J gene is TRBJ2-7, the V gene TRBV20-1, with D perhaps matching TRBD1 (6 bases). The germline V and J ends were trimmed by 6 bases and 3 bases, with 12 bases remaining between them. The CDR3 runs 12 residues. Per germline, CDR1 DFQATT and CDR2 SNEGSKA (reference sequence). Here the CDR3 reads CSARTGNYEQYV. The CDR3, as DNA: TGCAGTGCCCGAACAGGGAACTACGAGCAGTACGTC.

The chain carries TRBV7-8 and TRBJ2-1; D uncertain. The CDR3 length is 14 residues. Germline lookup yields CDR1 SGHVS and CDR2 FQNEAQ. Trimming left V 5 bases short and J 5 bases short, with 13 bases between. CDR3 coding DNA: TGTGCCAGCAGCCCGTATGTGAGCAACAATGAGCAGTTCTTC. This encodes CASSPYVSNNEQFF.

The chain links TRBV7-2 to TRBJ2-7; D possibly corresponds to TRBD1 (6 bases). The V end lost 3 bases, the J end lost 2 bases, and 14 bases lay between the germline ends. Per the germline V gene, CDR1 is SGHTA and CDR2 is FQGNSA. This CDR3 is built from 15 residues. The CDR3 protein is CASSLGAGKPYEQYF. The CDR3, as DNA: TGTGCCAGCAGCTTGGGGGCGGGTAAACCCTACGAGCAGTACTTC.

The chain employs TRBV4-1 and TRBJ2-7; D might be TRBD2 (5 bases). V was clipped by 0 bases and J by 6 bases, with 12 bases between them. CDR3 length equals 14 residues. Germline assignment: CDR1 MGHRA and CDR2 YSYEKL. The DNA of the CDR3 is TGCGCCAGCAGCCAAGATCAACGGGGAACCGAGCAGTACTTC. Protein sequence: CASSQDQRGTEQYF.

This clonotype was observed a few times. The chain has TRBV7-2 and TRBJ2-5; maybe TRBD2 (5 bases). The germline V gene encodes CDR1 SGHTA and CDR2 FQGNSA. The CDR3 covers 13 residues. V was shortened by 0 bases and J by 7 bases, with 9 bases between the two germline ends. In nucleotides, the CDR3 is TGTGCCAGCAGCTTAGCCCCCCGGGGGACCCAGTACTTC. This encodes CASSLAPRGTQYF.

This sequence joins TRBV6-2 or TRBV6-3 and TRBJ2-5; D possibly corresponds to TRBD2 (5 bases). CDR1 is MNHEY and CDR2 is SVGEGT in the germline V gene. The CDR3 is 12 residues long. Trimming stripped 6 bases from V and 5 bases from J, with 10 bases between. CDR3 in amino acids: CASRRWEETQYF. Here the CDR3 DNA reads TGTGCCAGCAGGAGGTGGGAGGAGACCCAGTACTTC.

The table lists this clonotype with a few counts. The chain joins TRBV29-1 to TRBJ2-3; 7 bases align to TRBD2. CDR1 and CDR2 (germline): SQVTM, ANQGSEA. This CDR3 has 13 amino acids. Trimming took 7 bases from V and 2 from J; bases not matched to a gene: 6. The CDR3 protein is CSAAGMFTDTQYF. The CDR3 region has the DNA TGCAGCGCAGCGGGGATGTTCACAGATACGCAGTATTTT.

The chain combines TRBV19 with TRBJ1-5; 11 nucleotides line up with TRBD1. The germline CDR1 and CDR2 sequences are LNHDA and SQIVND (reference sequence). This CDR3 contains 16 residues. V lost 9 bases to trimming and J lost 2 bases; unmatched junction nucleotides: 9. The CDR3, as DNA: TGTGCCAGCAGGACAGGGGGCTTACGGGGCAATCAGCCCCAGCATTTT. Translated: CASRTGGLRGNQPQHF. Full variable domain (remainder filled in from reference TRBV19 and TRBJ1-5): DGGITQSPKYLFRKEGQNVTLSCEQNLNHDAMYWYRQDPGQGLRLIYYSQIVNDFQKGDIAEGYSVSREKKESFPLTVTSAQKNPTAFYLCASRTGGLRGNQPQHFGDGTRLSIL.

The V call is TRBV5-1, the J call TRBJ2-1, with a weak D call TRBD2 (6 bases). The germline gives CDR1 SGHRS, CDR2 YFSETQ. CDR3 length: 14 residues. V dropped 6 bases and J dropped 5 bases, with 15 bases sitting between them. The CDR3 DNA reads TGCGCCAGCAATACAGCCCCGGGGGACAATGAGCAGTTCTTC. This translates into CASNTAPGDNEQFF. The whole variable domain, filled in from reference TRBV5-1 and TRBJ2-1, reads KAGVTQTPRYLIKTRGQQVTLSCSPISGHRSVSWYQQTPGQGLQFLFEYFSETQRNKGNFPGRFSGRQFSNSRSEMNVSTLELGDSALYLCASNTAPGDNEQFFGPGTRLTVL.

This rearrangement joins TRBV9 to TRBJ2-1, with 12 bases aligning to TRBD2. There are 17 residues in the CDR3. V shed 3 bases and J 7 bases; nucleotides not matched to a gene: 11. CDR1 SGDLS and CDR2 YYNGEE come from the germline V gene. The DNA for the CDR3 is TGTGCCAGCAGCGCCTCAACAGGACTAGCGGGGTATAATGAGCAGTTCTTC. Translation: CASSASTGLAGYNEQFF.

CDR3 in DNA: TGTGCCAGCAGCTTATATAGGGGCAGCACAGATACGCAGTATTTT. Protein sequence: CASSLYRGSTDTQYF. V and J are TRBV11-1 and TRBJ2-3, with D perhaps matching TRBD1 (5 bases). V was trimmed by 2 bases and J by 0 bases, leaving 9 bases between them. This CDR3 has 15 amino acids. Germline values: CDR1 SGHAT, CDR2 FQDESV (reference sequence).

The table lists this clonotype with a few counts. CDR3 residues: CSVAEQGALDEQFF. The CDR3 DNA is TGCAGCGTTGCGGAACAGGGGGCCCTGGATGAGCAGTTCTTC. The chain carries TRBV29-1 and TRBJ2-1; 9 bases match TRBD1. With V trimmed by 4 bases and J by 8 bases, 9 bases remained unmatched. CDR1 SQVTM and CDR2 ANQGSEA come from the germline V gene. CDR3 length: 14 residues.

The chain has TRBV12-3 or TRBV12-4 and TRBJ1-5, with 7 positions matching TRBD1. The V segment lost 4 bases and the J segment 5 bases; nucleotides outside the gene matches: 5. The length of the CDR3 is 14 residues. CDR3 nucleotides: TGTGCCAGCAGTTCCCGGGACAGCTATCAGCCCCAGCATTTT. Translated: CASSSRDSYQPQHF.

This clonotype was counted at least ten times. V and J are TRBV28 and TRBJ2-7; D is perhaps TRBD2 (5 bases). From germline, CDR1 is MDHEN and CDR2 SYDVKM. V was clipped by 5 bases and J by 3 bases, with 14 bases between them. CDR3 length: 14 amino acids. The CDR3 reads CASSMAGRIYEQYV. The CDR3, as DNA: TGTGCCAGCAGTATGGCGGGCAGGATCTACGAGCAGTACGTC.

The CDR3 bases are TGTGCCAGCAGCTATGTGGCAGGGGGGTACGAGCAGTACTTC. Its translation: CASSYVAGGYEQYF. The gene calls are TRBV5-5 and TRBJ2-7; tentative D call: TRBD1 (7 bases). Trimming took 3 bases from V and 4 from J, leaving 14 bases between them. The CDR3 covers 14 residues. The V gene's germline CDR1 is SGHKS and CDR2 YYEKEE (reference sequence).